The clone carrying this T cell receptor (beta chain) was observed once. The sample comes from a study of blood T cell repertoires in COVID-19. Across the whole study: The United States, Italy and Spain supplied acute and convalescent COVID-19 samples. T cells, B-cell-depleted T cells, or PBMCs supplied cDNA or gDNA.

The germline V and J ends were trimmed by 3 bases and 7 bases, with 8 bases remaining between them. Germline lookup yields CDR1 SGHDT and CDR2 YYEEEE. The CDR3 covers 12 residues. Original processing methods: The authors estimated nucleated cell counts from reference gene primer amplification. Assay used: immunoSEQ multiplex PCR; TCRdb lists only in-frame clones, some missing. That table supplies the V and J calls and clone size; D and trimming were determined from the DNA. The sample holds more than 110,000 clones, around 84% seen once. The V call is TRBV5-6, the J call TRBJ2-1; D is perhaps TRBD2 (6 bases). The sequence was obtained from a human donor in a cohort sampled during active COVID-19. Sequencing input: peripheral blood. The CDR3 DNA sequence: TGTGCCAGCAGCTGGGGGGTGAATGAGCAGTTCTTC. Its protein product is CASSWGVNEQFF.